The entry below gives a single T cell receptor beta chain sequence along with its context. What it binds is not known. Trimming left V 0 bases short and J 4 bases short, with 13 bases between. Germline CDR1 and CDR2: DFQATT and SNEGSKA (reference sequence). The CDR3 is 15 residues long. Treatment meaning: approximately 9-day PBMC culture with coronavirus spike peptide pools or control peptides (ViraFEST assay). Culture of 2 million to 2.5 million PBMCs per well took place with about 9.1 IU/ml IL-2 and roughly 9.8 ug/ml peptide pools. These data belong to a study of vaccination and CD4 T cells after COVID-19. The study, taken as a whole, reports: The study found that a median around 90% of reactive clones in convalescent patients appeared only post-vaccination.

Oncomine TCR Beta short-read sequencing was applied to DNA from cultured CD4+ T cells. TCRdb recomputed calls from the PCR reads with MiXCR, one row per CDR3 protein. Here the sample spans more than 12,000 distinct CDR3 sequences, around 74% being singletons. Sequencing was carried out using CD4+ T cells from blood, cultured in vitro. This receptor was obtained from a human donor who had recovered from COVID-19. V and J are TRBV20-1 and TRBJ2-1; perhaps TRBD2 as D (5 bases). The CDR3 here is CSARDFVPGYNEQFF. In DNA form, the CDR3 reads TGCAGTGCTAGAGACTTCGTCCCGGGATACAATGAGCAGTTCTTC.